This is a list of T cell receptor beta chains from one sample in a study of regulatory T cells in long-lasting Graves disease. TCRdb reprocessed the multiplex PCR reads via MiXCR and lists one record per CDR3 protein. The sample yields fewer than 550,000 distinct CDR3 sequences, 15% to 20% seen once. The data were also submitted as part of a second study, on T cells in Graves' hyperthyroidism and ophthalmopathy.

The sequenced sample was peripheral blood mononuclear cells (PBMCs), obtained at new diagnosis, from a patient treated with antithyroid drugs. The receptors here all came from a young woman with Graves disease. Both conserved end residues are part of each CDR3. A D gene is named only where the DNA matches it firmly. Size tells how often a clone was seen (once, few, many) or the class of an expanded clone, and some rows leave it out.

abundance: few
j_gene: TRBJ1-1
v_gene: TRBV10-3
d_gene: TRBD1
CDR3nt: TGTGCCATCAGTGACCGGGACAGCCGTGAAGCTTTCTTT
CDR3aa: CAISDRDSREAFF

abundance: many
j_gene: TRBJ2-3
v_gene: TRBV7-9
d_gene: -
CDR3nt: TGTGCCAGCAGCCCAGGCGCCACAGATACGCAGTATTTT
CDR3aa: CASSPGATDTQYF

abundance: many
j_gene: TRBJ2-3
v_gene: TRBV24-1
d_gene: -
CDR3nt: TGTGCCACCAGTGGCCTAGATCTGGCGCAGTATTTT
CDR3aa: CATSGLDLAQYF

abundance: -
j_gene: TRBJ2-6
v_gene: TRBV7-8
d_gene: -
CDR3nt: TGTGCCAGCAGCCCCCGAGGGGCCCCACAGGCCTCTGGGGCCAACGTCCTGACTTTC
CDR3aa: CASSPRGAPQASGANVLTF

abundance: -
j_gene: TRBJ2-7
v_gene: TRBV11-2
d_gene: -
CDR3nt: TGTGCCAGCAGCTTAGTTTATCGCCACGAGCAGTACTTC
CDR3aa: CASSLVYRHEQYF

abundance: few
j_gene: TRBJ1-1
v_gene: TRBV12-3/TRBV12-4
d_gene: TRBD1
CDR3nt: TGTGCCAGCAGTTTAGGGTTCGGGACAGAGAACACTGAAGCTTTCTTT
CDR3aa: CASSLGFGTENTEAFF

abundance: few
j_gene: TRBJ1-5
v_gene: TRBV10-1
d_gene: -
CDR3nt: TGCGCCAGCACCCCAGGGGAGGTAGGGCATAGCAATCAGCCCCAGCATTTT
CDR3aa: CASTPGEVGHSNQPQHF

abundance: few
j_gene: TRBJ2-1
v_gene: TRBV6-5
d_gene: -
CDR3nt: TGTGCCAGCAGTTACCGATATGAGCAGTTCTTC
CDR3aa: CASSYRYEQFF

abundance: -
j_gene: TRBJ2-5
v_gene: TRBV19
d_gene: TRBD2
CDR3nt: TGTGCCAGTAGTGCCCTCGGGCTAGCGGGCTCCCGGTGCCAAGAGACCCAGTACTTC
CDR3aa: CASSALGLAGSRCQETQYF

abundance: -
j_gene: TRBJ1-1
v_gene: TRBV6-1
d_gene: -
CDR3nt: TGTGCCAGCAGAATCCACCTTGGGGGGGCAATGAACACTGAAGCTTTCTTT
CDR3aa: CASRIHLGGAMNTEAFF

abundance: many
j_gene: TRBJ2-2
v_gene: TRBV12-3/TRBV12-4
d_gene: -
CDR3nt: TGTGCCAGCGGCGGGCGGGGAGGCCCGATTGCCGGGGAGCTGTTTTTT
CDR3aa: CASGGRGGPIAGELFF

abundance: few
j_gene: TRBJ1-1
v_gene: TRBV6-1
d_gene: -
CDR3nt: TGTGCCAGCACTTCTACAGTGAACACTGAAGCTTTCTTT
CDR3aa: CASTSTVNTEAFF

abundance: many
j_gene: TRBJ1-1
v_gene: TRBV6-5
d_gene: -
CDR3nt: TGTGCCAGCAGTTTCCACCGCATGGGTAACACTGAAGCTTTCTTT
CDR3aa: CASSFHRMGNTEAFF

abundance: many
j_gene: TRBJ2-3
v_gene: TRBV15
d_gene: -
CDR3nt: TGTGCCACCAGCAGAGGGTTAGATACGCAGTATTTT
CDR3aa: CATSRGLDTQYF

abundance: -
j_gene: TRBJ2-1
v_gene: TRBV28
d_gene: TRBD2
CDR3nt: TGTGCCAGCAGTGTTCTAGCGGGAGACAATGAGCAGTTCTTC
CDR3aa: CASSVLAGDNEQFF

abundance: many
j_gene: TRBJ2-3
v_gene: TRBV18
d_gene: -
CDR3nt: TGTGCCAGCTCACCGAATGGGGATACGCAGTATTTT
CDR3aa: CASSPNGDTQYF

abundance: -
j_gene: TRBJ2-7
v_gene: TRBV7-9
d_gene: -
CDR3nt: TGTGCCAGCAGCTTACGCAGGGAGTTTTATTACGAGCAGTACTTC
CDR3aa: CASSLRREFYYEQYF

abundance: -
j_gene: TRBJ2-7
v_gene: TRBV5-4
d_gene: -
CDR3nt: TGTGCCAGCAGCTTGGGGGTAGCGGACTCCTACGAGCAGTACTTC
CDR3aa: CASSLGVADSYEQYF

abundance: few
j_gene: TRBJ2-1
v_gene: TRBV7-3
d_gene: -
CDR3nt: TGTGCCAGCAGCTCCGGGATCGGCGGCGTCCTCTTC
CDR3aa: CASSSGIGGVLF

abundance: few
j_gene: TRBJ2-1
v_gene: TRBV5-1
d_gene: TRBD2
CDR3nt: TGCGCCAGCAGCTCTACTAGCGGGGGACTCTCCTACAATGAGCAGTTCTTC
CDR3aa: CASSSTSGGLSYNEQFF

abundance: many
j_gene: TRBJ2-1
v_gene: TRBV19
d_gene: TRBD2
CDR3nt: TGTGCCAGTAGTATCCGGGGACTAGCGACAAATGAGCAGTTCTTC
CDR3aa: CASSIRGLATNEQFF

abundance: -
j_gene: TRBJ1-1
v_gene: TRBV4-1
d_gene: -
CDR3nt: TGCGCCAGCAGGTTCAGGGCTCCGAACACTGAAGCTTTCTTT
CDR3aa: CASRFRAPNTEAFF

abundance: few
j_gene: TRBJ2-7
v_gene: TRBV11-2
d_gene: TRBD1
CDR3nt: TGTGCCAGCAGCTTAGCCCCCGGACAGGGTTCCTCCTACGAGCAGTACTTC
CDR3aa: CASSLAPGQGSSYEQYF

abundance: -
j_gene: TRBJ2-1
v_gene: TRBV12-3/TRBV12-4
d_gene: -
CDR3nt: TGTGCCAGCAGTGGAAGACTCCACAATGAGCAGTTCTTC
CDR3aa: CASSGRLHNEQFF

abundance: few
j_gene: TRBJ2-1
v_gene: TRBV7-7
d_gene: -
CDR3nt: TGTGCTAGCAGCTTAAGAGCAGGCGAGCAGTTCTTC
CDR3aa: CASSLRAGEQFF

abundance: few
j_gene: TRBJ2-7
v_gene: TRBV14
d_gene: TRBD2
CDR3nt: TGTGCCAGCAGCCAAGCTGGGACTAGAGACTACGAGCAGTACTTC
CDR3aa: CASSQAGTRDYEQYF

abundance: -
j_gene: TRBJ1-3
v_gene: TRBV11-2
d_gene: TRBD1
CDR3nt: TGCGCCAGCAGCCCTCAGGGGGGCAAGGATCCTGGAAACACCATATATTTT
CDR3aa: CASSPQGGKDPGNTIYF

abundance: many
j_gene: TRBJ2-1
v_gene: TRBV6-2/TRBV6-3
d_gene: TRBD2
CDR3nt: TGTGCCAGCAGCGGACTAGTCAACAATGAGCAGTTCTTC
CDR3aa: CASSGLVNNEQFF

abundance: -
j_gene: TRBJ1-3
v_gene: TRBV5-8
d_gene: -
CDR3nt: TGTGCCAGCAGCTTGGTCAACTCTGGAAACACCATATATTTT
CDR3aa: CASSLVNSGNTIYF

abundance: -
j_gene: TRBJ2-7
v_gene: TRBV6-1
d_gene: TRBD1
CDR3nt: TGTGCCAGCAGTGACGGACAGGGAAAACCCAACTTC
CDR3aa: CASSDGQGKPNF

abundance: many
j_gene: TRBJ2-2
v_gene: TRBV7-3
d_gene: -
CDR3nt: TGTGCCAGCAGCTCGGGGAGTACCGGGGAGCTGTTTTTT
CDR3aa: CASSSGSTGELFF

abundance: few
j_gene: TRBJ2-4
v_gene: TRBV24-1
d_gene: -
CDR3nt: TGTGCCACCAGTGGTGAAGGGAACATTCAGTACTTC
CDR3aa: CATSGEGNIQYF

abundance: many
j_gene: TRBJ2-2
v_gene: TRBV7-2
d_gene: TRBD2
CDR3nt: TGTGCCAGCAGCTTAGTTTCTAGCGGGATCACCGGGGAGCTGTTTTTT
CDR3aa: CASSLVSSGITGELFF

abundance: many
j_gene: TRBJ2-1
v_gene: TRBV15
d_gene: -
CDR3nt: TGTGCCACCAGCAGAGATCGTGACATATCCTACAATGAGCAGTTCTTC
CDR3aa: CATSRDRDISYNEQFF

abundance: few
j_gene: TRBJ1-1
v_gene: TRBV6-1
d_gene: TRBD1
CDR3nt: TGTGCCAGCAAGAAACAGGGGAGCACTGAAGCTTTCTTT
CDR3aa: CASKKQGSTEAFF

abundance: few
j_gene: TRBJ2-7
v_gene: TRBV15
d_gene: TRBD1
CDR3nt: TGTGCCACCAGCGTGGACAGGTCCTACGAGCAGTACTTC
CDR3aa: CATSVDRSYEQYF

abundance: -
j_gene: TRBJ2-2
v_gene: TRBV11-2
d_gene: -
CDR3nt: TGTGCCAGCAGCATCAGTCAGGGGACCGCCGCCGGGGAGCTGTTTTTT
CDR3aa: CASSISQGTAAGELFF

abundance: many
j_gene: TRBJ2-3
v_gene: TRBV7-2
d_gene: TRBD2
CDR3nt: TGTGCCAGCAGCCCCGGTGGTAGCGGGATTACAGATACGCAGTATTTT
CDR3aa: CASSPGGSGITDTQYF

abundance: few
j_gene: TRBJ1-5
v_gene: TRBV11-2
d_gene: -
CDR3nt: TGTGCCAGCAGCTTAAGGAGGACCAATCAGCCCCAGCATTTT
CDR3aa: CASSLRRTNQPQHF

abundance: many
j_gene: TRBJ2-5
v_gene: TRBV6-2/TRBV6-3
d_gene: TRBD2
CDR3nt: TGTGCCAGCAGCATAACTAGCGCGAGGGAGACCCAGTACTTC
CDR3aa: CASSITSARETQYF

abundance: -
j_gene: TRBJ1-4
v_gene: TRBV6-1
d_gene: -
CDR3nt: TGTGCCAGCAGTCCCTCGGGTGGGGTGGGTGAAAAACTGTTTTTT
CDR3aa: CASSPSGGVGEKLFF

abundance: many
j_gene: TRBJ2-3
v_gene: TRBV18
d_gene: -
CDR3nt: TGTGCCAGCATGGCAGATACGCAGTATTTT
CDR3aa: CASMADTQYF